The 30 T cell receptor beta chains presented below share a single source sample, sequenced in a study of CD8+ T cells in alopecia areata. The treatment is: oral pan-JAK inhibitor, 5-10 mg twice daily. Following RNA extraction, reverse transcription yielded cDNA that acted as the sequencing template. Data came from immunoSEQ multiplex PCR; TCRdb stores just in-frame clones and leaves some out. The sample has 150,000 to 200,000 clones, 60% seen once. Here the sequenced sample was CD4+ T cells sorted from blood, taken at week 24, from a patient treated with tofacitinib. These TCRs come from a human donor with alopecia areata.

This clone showed up just a few times. This chain links TRBV29-1 with TRBJ1-1; no firm D call. The germline V gene has CDR1 SQVTM and CDR2 ANQGSEA. Trimming took off 7 bases at V and 2 bases at J, with 5 bases between the two ends. This CDR3 contains 10 residues. This chain's CDR3 is CSGSNTEAFF. In nucleotides, the CDR3 is TGCAGCGGTAGTAACACTGAAGCTTTCTTT.

The V and J genes are TRBV27 and TRBJ2-7; 11 nucleotides match TRBD2. The CDR3 length is 16 residues. The ends lost 5 bases at V and 0 bases at J; junction bases unmatched: 6. Germline CDR1 and CDR2: MNHEY and SMNVEV (reference sequence). CDR3 residues: CASSPGLAGSSYEQYF. The CDR3 nucleotides read TGTGCCAGCAGTCCCGGACTAGCGGGCAGCTCCTACGAGCAGTACTTC.

V is TRBV30 and J is TRBJ2-5, with a tentative D call TRBD1 (6 bases). CDR1 and CDR2 from the germline V gene are GTSNPN and SVGIG (reference sequence). The ends were cut back, 2 bases at V and 11 bases at J, with 12 bases in the middle. CDR3 size: 11 residues. The CDR3, as DNA: TGTGCCTGGAGTAAACCAGGGGAACAGTACTTC. Protein: CAWSKPGEQYF.

The rearrangement joins TRBV4-3 to TRBJ2-7, with D maybe TRBD2 (5 bases). The CDR3 totals 14 residues. The germline gives CDR1 LGHNA, CDR2 YSLEER. Trimming shortened V by 0 bases and J by 7 bases, and 13 bases separated the two germline ends. CDR3 DNA sequence: TGCGCCAGCAGCCAAGATACTCGGGGTTTGGAGCAGTACTTC. Protein: CASSQDTRGLEQYF.

V gene TRBV5-6 combines with J gene TRBJ1-6; no firm D call. The V end was cut by 4 bases, the J end by 8 bases, with 19 bases between. Germline loops: CDR1 SGHDT, CDR2 YYEEEE. This CDR3 spans 16 amino acids. The CDR3 DNA reads TGTGCCAGCAGCCTCCCGACCCGTCGCCGCGATTCACCCCTCCACTTT. Translated, it gives CASSLPTRRRDSPLHF.

The chain couples TRBV2 to TRBJ2-6; D is possibly TRBD1 (6 bases). Trimming took off 7 bases at V and 2 bases at J, with 15 bases between the two ends. Germline V lookup: CDR1 SNHLY, CDR2 FYNNEI. This CDR3 comprises 16 residues. The CDR3 sequence: CASTTGKGAGANVLTF. The CDR3 DNA reads as TGTGCCAGCACAACAGGGAAGGGCGCTGGGGCCAACGTCCTGACTTTC.

Written as DNA, the CDR3 is TGTGCCAGCAGCCCCGGGCCCAACCAAGGGGCCGATGAGCAGTTCTTC. Translating gives CASSPGPNQGADEQFF. J is TRBJ2-1 and V is TRBV5-6; possibly TRBD1 for D (5 bases). The CDR3 loop spans 16 amino acids. Germline V CDR1 and CDR2: SGHDT, YYEEEE. Trimming took off 4 bases at V and 8 bases at J, with 22 bases between the two ends.

Only one count was recorded for this clone. The V and J genes are TRBV6-5 and TRBJ2-3; TRBD2 is a possible D gene (6 bases). From germline, CDR1 is MNHEY and CDR2 SVGAGI. This CDR3 is built from 15 residues. The V end was cut by 2 bases, the J end by 0 bases, with 9 bases between. The CDR3 spells CASSYGGTSTDTQYF. CDR3 sequence (DNA): TGTGCCAGCAGTTACGGGGGGACTAGCACAGATACGCAGTATTTT.

This clone was counted between two and nine times. The gene calls are TRBV29-1 and TRBJ1-2; D gene uncertain. V shed 1 base and J shed 4 bases, with 13 bases lying between them. In germline, CDR1 is SQVTM, CDR2 ANQGSEA. CDR3 size: 14 residues. The chain's CDR3 is CSVEVPDPSYGYTF. DNA for the CDR3: TGCAGCGTTGAAGTACCGGACCCGAGCTATGGCTACACCTTC.

The table lists this clone with a count of one. The gene calls are TRBV4-3 and TRBJ1-2; D is undetermined. This CDR3 is built from 16 residues. CDR1 and CDR2 from the germline V gene are LGHNA and YSLEER. V lost 0 bases to trimming and J lost 5 bases, with 16 bases between them. The CDR3 loop reads CASSQDHSSSRYGYTF. CDR3 sequence (DNA): TGCGCCAGCAGCCAAGATCATTCGTCGAGTAGATATGGCTACACCTTC.

The rearrangement joins TRBV2 to TRBJ2-1; D possibly matches TRBD1 or TRBD2 (7 bases each). V was clipped by 7 bases and J by 1 base, with 23 bases between them. Looked up from germline, CDR1 is SNHLY and CDR2 is FYNNEI. This CDR3 region has 18 residues. The CDR3 DNA reads as TGTGCCAGCAAACGAGGGCAGGGGGGGCCCAAGTCCTACAATGAGCAGTTCTTC. This codes for CASKRGQGGPKSYNEQFF.

In its sample, this clone was seen once. The chain employs TRBV6-5 and TRBJ2-5; 11 nucleotides line up with TRBD1. Trimming took 2 bases from V and 4 from J; bases not matched to a gene: 3. There are 15 residues in the CDR3. The V gene's germline CDR1 is MNHEY and CDR2 SVGAGI. The CDR3 is CASSYGGTGGETQYF. The CDR3 region has the DNA TGTGCCAGCAGTTACGGCGGGACAGGGGGAGAGACCCAGTACTTC.

A few counts support this clone. The chain links TRBV18 to TRBJ2-5; D is ambiguous. Trimming left V 2 bases short and J 2 bases short, with 3 bases between. Germline assignment: CDR1 KGHSH and CDR2 LQKENI. This CDR3 spans 12 amino acids. The CDR3 DNA follows: TGTGCCAGCTCACCAAGGCAAGAGACCCAGTACTTC. Protein sequence: CASSPRQETQYF. Looking up the rest from reference TRBV18 and TRBJ2-5 gives the full variable domain: NAGVMQNPRHLVRRRGQEARLRCSPMKGHSHVYWYRQLPEEGLKFMVYLQKENIIDESGMPKERFSAEFPKEGPSILRIQQVVRGDSAAYFCASSPRQETQYFGPGTRLLVL.

The rearrangement links TRBV9 to TRBJ2-3; 9 nucleotides align to TRBD2. V was pared by 4 bases and J by 6 bases, with 12 bases of the junction left unmatched. The germline V gene has CDR1 SGDLS and CDR2 YYNGEE. This CDR3 spans 16 amino acids. CDR3 bases: TGTGCCAGCAGCTACGATCGCCTAGCGGGGTTGGATACGCAGTATTTT. This sequence encodes CASSYDRLAGLDTQYF.

The chain carries TRBV7-9 and TRBJ2-1, with 7 bases lining up with TRBD1. The J segment lost 8 bases and the V segment lost 6 bases, leaving 10 bases of the junction unmatched. Germline CDR1 SEHNR, CDR2 FQNEAQ (reference sequence). The CDR3 contains 14 residues. CDR3 DNA sequence: TGTGCCAGCAGAGAAAAAGACAGGGTCGATGAGCAGTTCTTC. It encodes CASREKDRVDEQFF.

The J gene is TRBJ2-4, the V gene TRBV7-9; tentatively, D is TRBD2 (5 bases). With 5 bases removed from V and 0 bases from J, the gap between germline ends came to 14 bases. Germline assignment: CDR1 SEHNR and CDR2 FQNEAQ (reference sequence). The CDR3 sequence is 16 residues long. The CDR3 nucleotides are TGTGCCAGCAGCGGACTTGAGACCGTAGCCAAAAACATTCAGTACTTC. Its protein is CASSGLETVAKNIQYF. Combining the CDR3 with reference TRBV7-9 and TRBJ2-4 gives the whole variable domain DTGVSQNPRHKITKRGQNVTFRCDPISEHNRLYWYRQTLGQGPEFLTYFQNEAQLEKSRLLSDRFSAERPKGSFSTLEIQRTEQGDSAMYLCASSGLETVAKNIQYFGAGTRLSVL.

The rearrangement links TRBV2 to TRBJ1-1; no firm D call. CDR3 length equals 11 residues. Germline V gives CDR1 SNHLY, CDR2 FYNNEI. Trimming removed 2 bases from V and 10 bases from J, with 8 bases in between. CDR3 coding DNA: TGTGCCAGCAGTGAACAGGCGGCAGCTTTCTTT. It specifies CASSEQAAAFF.

V usage is TRBV5-6 and J usage is TRBJ1-1, with D possibly TRBD1 on 5 matching bases. Trimming left V 2 bases short and J 6 bases short, with 14 bases between. The length of the CDR3 is 14 residues. Germline CDR1 is SGHDT and CDR2 is YYEEEE. CDR3 protein: CASSFGTSEPEAFF. The CDR3 DNA reads as TGTGCCAGCAGCTTCGGGACGTCGGAGCCTGAAGCTTTCTTT.

In its sample, this clone was seen a few times. The chain has TRBV6-1 and TRBJ1-6; a weak D match, TRBD1 (5 bases). Trimming left V 5 bases short and J 10 bases short, with 15 bases between. CDR1 is MNHNS, CDR2 SASEGT, per germline. The CDR3 is 14 residues long. The CDR3 nucleotides read TGTGCCAGCAGTTCCCCAGGGAGCGGCTCACCCCTCCACTTT. As protein: CASSSPGSGSPLHF.

As concerns this clone: A much more abundant neighbour one base away suggests this may be a read error. The gene calls are TRBV5-6 and TRBJ1-1; no definite D call. The CDR3 contains 13 residues. CDR1 SGHDT and CDR2 YYEEEE come from the germline V gene. The ends were cut back, 2 bases at V and 1 base at J, with 6 bases in the middle. Here the CDR3 DNA reads TGTGCCAGCAGCTTAGACCCGAACACTGAAGCTTTCTTT. This sequence encodes CASSLDPNTEAFF.

The chain has TRBV5-6 and TRBJ1-5; 9 positions agree with TRBD1. This CDR3 comprises 15 residues. Germline trimming cut 1 base from V and 9 bases from J; bases unmatched to any gene: 8. Germline CDR1 SGHDT, CDR2 YYEEEE. The CDR3 DNA reads as TGTGCCAGCAGCTTGAGTGGGACAGGGCTTGGGCCCCAGCATTTT. It yields the protein CASSLSGTGLGPQHF.

The chain combines TRBV7-3 with TRBJ1-2; 7 positions agree with TRBD1. Germline trimming cut 9 bases from V and 4 bases from J; bases unmatched to any gene: 2. Germline V CDR1 and CDR2: SGHTA, FQGTGA. CDR3 length equals 11 residues. The CDR3 spells CASGTAYGYTF. In DNA form, the CDR3 reads TGTGCCAGTGGGACAGCCTATGGCTACACCTTC.

This clone has a handful of counts. The chain joins TRBV4-3 to TRBJ2-3; 11 positions agree with TRBD1. Germline CDR1 LGHNA, CDR2 YSLEER. V dropped 0 bases and J dropped 13; count of bases not matched to a gene: 6. CDR3 length equals 14 residues. CDR3 region: CASSQDGGQGVKYF. The CDR3 region has the DNA TGCGCCAGCAGCCAAGATGGGGGACAGGGGGTTAAGTATTTT.

On this clone: This specimen includes other DNA sequences encoding the same CDR3. The chain links TRBV29-1 to TRBJ1-1, with a possible D match to TRBD1 (6 bases). Germline V gene sequence: CDR1 SQVTM, CDR2 ANQGSEA. CDR3 length: 12 residues. The ends were cut back, 7 bases at V and 2 bases at J, with 11 bases in the middle. DNA for the CDR3: TGCAGCGGACGGACAGCAAACACTGAAGCTTTCTTT. Its protein product is CSGRTANTEAFF.

The V call is TRBV29-1, the J call TRBJ2-1, with a tentative D call TRBD2 (5 bases). This CDR3 is 13 amino acids long. The germline V gene has CDR1 SQVTM and CDR2 ANQGSEA. V was cut by 7 bases and J by 3 bases, with 13 bases left in between. In nucleotides, the CDR3 is TGCAGCGCAGACTATTCCGTCTACAATGAGCAGTTCTTC. It specifies CSADYSVYNEQFF.

V gene TRBV29-1 combines with J gene TRBJ2-2, with 7 nucleotides matching TRBD2. The CDR3 contains 14 residues. The V gene's germline CDR1 is SQVTM and CDR2 ANQGSEA. V lost 6 bases and J lost 4; bases outside the gene matches: 8. The CDR3, as DNA: TGCAGCGTCCGTGGTGCGGGGGTCACCGGGGAGCTGTTTTTT. Translating it yields CSVRGAGVTGELFF.

Here the CDR3 reads CASSKQGLRSPLHF. CDR3 sequence (DNA): TGTGCCAGCAGTAAACAGGGGCTTCGGTCACCCCTCCACTTT. The rearrangement joins TRBV6-5 to TRBJ1-6, with TRBD1 matching over 7 bases. The CDR3 covers 14 residues. Germline V gene lookup returns CDR1 MNHEY and CDR2 SVGAGI. V lost 5 bases, J lost 10 bases, and 8 bases stayed unmatched.

The rearrangement links TRBV2 to TRBJ1-2; 7 nucleotides line up with TRBD1. The J segment lost 5 bases and the V segment lost 6 bases, leaving 6 bases of the junction unmatched. CDR3 length equals 13 residues. Per germline, CDR1 SNHLY and CDR2 FYNNEI. The chain's CDR3 is CASSSTGHYGYTF. The CDR3 region has the DNA TGTGCCAGCAGCTCGACAGGGCATTATGGCTACACCTTC.

This rearrangement joins TRBV30 to TRBJ1-5, with 8 bases aligning to TRBD1. The ends lost 0 bases at V and 7 bases at J; junction bases unmatched: 8. This CDR3 region has 15 residues. The germline V gene encodes CDR1 GTSNPN and CDR2 SVGIG (reference sequence). DNA for the CDR3: TGTGCCTGGAGTGTCGCGGCAGGGGGCCACCAGCCCCAGCATTTT. It translates to CAWSVAAGGHQPQHF.

The genes are TRBV6-1 and TRBJ1-1, with a possible D match to TRBD1 (5 bases). The CDR3 has 14 residues. Germline CDR1 is MNHNS and CDR2 is SASEGT. Trimming pared 4 bases from V and 1 base from J, leaving 10 bases between. The CDR3 region is CASSVEGTNTEAFF. The CDR3 DNA reads TGTGCCAGCAGTGTGGAGGGGACGAACACTGAAGCTTTCTTT.